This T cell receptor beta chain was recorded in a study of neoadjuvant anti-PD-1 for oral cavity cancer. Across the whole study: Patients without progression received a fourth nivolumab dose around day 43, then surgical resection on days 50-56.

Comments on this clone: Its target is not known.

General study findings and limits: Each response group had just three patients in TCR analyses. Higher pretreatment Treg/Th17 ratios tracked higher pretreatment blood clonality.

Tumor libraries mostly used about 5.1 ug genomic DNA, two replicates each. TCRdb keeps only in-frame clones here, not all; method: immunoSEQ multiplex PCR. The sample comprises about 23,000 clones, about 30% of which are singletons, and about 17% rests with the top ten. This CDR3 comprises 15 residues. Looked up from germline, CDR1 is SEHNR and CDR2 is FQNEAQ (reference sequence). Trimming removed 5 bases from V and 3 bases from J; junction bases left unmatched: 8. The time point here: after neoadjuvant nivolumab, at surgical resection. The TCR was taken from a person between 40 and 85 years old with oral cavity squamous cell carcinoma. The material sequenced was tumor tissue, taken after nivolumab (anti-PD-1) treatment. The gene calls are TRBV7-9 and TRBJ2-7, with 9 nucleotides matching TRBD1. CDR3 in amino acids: CASSTRTGVGYEQYF. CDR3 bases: TGTGCCAGCAGCACTCGGACAGGGGTCGGCTACGAGCAGTACTTC.